The entry below describes one T cell receptor beta chain. The sample belongs to a study of T cell clones after liver transplantation. Study in general: Third-party-reactive TCRbeta sequences from pre-transplant mixed lymphocyte reactions served as antigen-independent comparators. Patients counted as tolerant after at least one year off all immunosuppression, enzymes not exceeding twice normal.

V dropped 2 bases and J dropped 4; count of bases not matched to a gene: 4. Germline CDR1 reads MNHEY; CDR2 reads SVGAGI. This CDR3 is 16 amino acids long. Profiled with immunoSEQ multiplex PCR; TCRdb holds only in-frame clones, not every one. The data hold tens of thousands of clones, with roughly 90% observed a single time. The TCR originated in a human donor who received a liver transplant. Material: CD4+ T cells from blood, obtained before liver transplant. This chain links TRBV6-5 with TRBJ2-6; 8 nucleotides agree with TRBD1. CDR3 loop: CASSYATGVGANVLTF. In DNA form, the CDR3 reads TGTGCCAGCAGTTACGCGACAGGGGTCGGGGCCAACGTCCTGACTTTC.